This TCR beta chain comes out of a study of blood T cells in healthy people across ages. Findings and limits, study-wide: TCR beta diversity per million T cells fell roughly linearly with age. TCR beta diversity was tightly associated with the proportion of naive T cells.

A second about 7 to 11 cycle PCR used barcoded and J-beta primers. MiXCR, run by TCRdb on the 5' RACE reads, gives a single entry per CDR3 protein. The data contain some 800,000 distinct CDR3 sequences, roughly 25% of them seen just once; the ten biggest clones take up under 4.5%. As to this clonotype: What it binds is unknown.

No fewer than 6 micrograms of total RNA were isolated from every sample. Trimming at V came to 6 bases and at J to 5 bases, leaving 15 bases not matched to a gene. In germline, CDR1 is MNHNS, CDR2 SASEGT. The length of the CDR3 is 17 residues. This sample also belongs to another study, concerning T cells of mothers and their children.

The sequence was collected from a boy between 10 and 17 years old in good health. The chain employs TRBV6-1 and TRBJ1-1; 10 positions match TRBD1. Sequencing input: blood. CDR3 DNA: TGTGCCAGCAGGCGGGACAGGGGAATTTCCGACGCTACTGAAGCTTTCTTT. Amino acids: CASRRDRGISDATEAFF.